Listed below are T cell receptor beta chains from one sample, sequenced in a study of T cells expressing NK-cell markers. With the 5' RACE reads reprocessed, TCRdb shows one record per CDR3 protein and no DNA. The listing contains roughly 420,000 distinct CDR3 sequences. The sample consisted of blood T cells: a sorted CD56 or NKG2C T cell subset, CD4+ or CD8+ T cells, or bulk PBMC T cells (not recorded which). These receptors originate from a woman aged 18 to 75 in good health. Each CDR3 is given with its conserved first and last residue. The order of the fields is V gene, J gene, CDR3 protein.

v_call: TRBV6-1; j_call: TRBJ2-3; cdr3_aa: CASREGTDTQYF
v_call: TRBV5-1; j_call: TRBJ2-7; cdr3_aa: CASSFGLAGDYEQYF
v_call: TRBV6-2/TRBV6-3; j_call: TRBJ1-2; cdr3_aa: CASSYGRANYGYTF
v_call: TRBV15; j_call: TRBJ2-1; cdr3_aa: CATSGGDNNEQFF
v_call: TRBV18; j_call: TRBJ1-1; cdr3_aa: CASSPSERGMTEAFF
v_call: TRBV29-1; j_call: TRBJ2-3; cdr3_aa: CSVRITDRYTQYF
v_call: TRBV2; j_call: TRBJ1-6; cdr3_aa: CASSVHLRLNGSPLHF
v_call: TRBV7-6; j_call: TRBJ2-3; cdr3_aa: CASSPRGGTQYF
v_call: TRBV18; j_call: TRBJ2-5; cdr3_aa: CASSPRMTSGIETQYF
v_call: TRBV11-2; j_call: TRBJ2-3; cdr3_aa: CASSLGPGYGDTDTQYF
v_call: TRBV5-6; j_call: TRBJ2-7; cdr3_aa: CASSLITGQGLDEQYF
v_call: TRBV4-3; j_call: TRBJ1-1; cdr3_aa: CASSQDRREQAFF
v_call: TRBV7-9; j_call: TRBJ1-1; cdr3_aa: CASSSTDGRNTEAFF
v_call: TRBV18; j_call: TRBJ2-3; cdr3_aa: CASSLSSSGGAPDTQYF
v_call: TRBV9; j_call: TRBJ1-2; cdr3_aa: CASSGFGYGYTF
v_call: TRBV4-1; j_call: TRBJ2-1; cdr3_aa: CASSHPSTSGVHNEQFF
v_call: TRBV18; j_call: TRBJ1-1; cdr3_aa: CASSRGQDTEAFF
v_call: TRBV9; j_call: TRBJ2-2; cdr3_aa: CASSFGRDRGRRTGELFF
v_call: TRBV12-3/TRBV12-4; j_call: TRBJ2-2; cdr3_aa: CASSSRPGSTGELFF
v_call: TRBV4-2; j_call: TRBJ2-1; cdr3_aa: CASSPVGAGEDYNEQFF
v_call: TRBV5-1; j_call: TRBJ2-2; cdr3_aa: CASSSDLLSDTGELFF
v_call: TRBV21-1; j_call: TRBJ2-7; cdr3_aa: CASSTPDSLYSYEQYF
v_call: TRBV29-1; j_call: TRBJ1-2; cdr3_aa: CSARDRDGYTF
v_call: TRBV19; j_call: TRBJ2-2; cdr3_aa: CASSPDRGDYTGELFF
v_call: TRBV10-2; j_call: TRBJ1-1; cdr3_aa: CASSETDRAYTEAFF
v_call: TRBV4-3; j_call: TRBJ2-3; cdr3_aa: CASSQDLGGYTDTQYF
v_call: TRBV20-1; j_call: TRBJ2-5; cdr3_aa: CSAPGTSETQYF